The T cell receptor beta chain under discussion was sequenced for a study of T cells after yellow fever vaccination. The V gene lost 0 bases and the J gene lost 8 bases, with 16 bases spanning the gap. The CDR3 sequence is 16 residues long. Germline values: CDR1 LGHNA, CDR2 YSLEER. TCRdb redid the calling of the 5' RACE reads with MiXCR, one entry per CDR3 protein. The sample holds about 430,000 distinct CDR3 sequences, approximately 18% seen once. This receptor was obtained from a man in his late teens or twenties who received the YFV17D yellow fever vaccine. Here the sequenced sample was PBMCs, taken before the yellow fever booster vaccination. The rearrangement links TRBV4-3 to TRBJ1-4; D is ambiguous. CDR3 protein: CASSQDPGPNEEKLFF. Here the CDR3 DNA reads TGCGCCAGCAGCCAAGATCCCGGGCCGAATGAGGAAAAACTGTTTTTT.